This TCR beta chain was identified in a study of blood T cell repertoires in COVID-19. Study-wide background: The study drew acute and convalescent COVID-19 samples from the United States, Italy and Spain.

Per the germline V gene, CDR1 is LNHDA and CDR2 is SQIVND (reference sequence). The CDR3 has 16 residues. V shed 3 bases and J 6 bases; nucleotides not matched to a gene: 11. Original methodology: From reference gene primer amplification, estimates of nucleated cell counts were derived. Clones were sequenced by immunoSEQ multiplex PCR, and TCRdb holds only the in-frame ones, with some missing. That table supplies the V and J calls and clone size; D and trimming were determined from the DNA. The table shows more than 120,000 clones, with around 83% occurring only once. V usage is TRBV19 and J usage is TRBJ2-1; 7 bases match TRBD2. The origin of this receptor is a human donor with acute or convalescent COVID-19. The donor label of this sample is uncertain. The specimen sequenced was peripheral blood. The CDR3 nucleotides read TGTGCCAGTAGTATTGGGGGACTATTTTTCGGCAATGAGCAGTTCTTC. Translation gives CASSIGGLFFGNEQFF.